These 13 T cell receptor beta chains were all obtained from the same sample, sequenced in a study of glioma-infiltrating T cells. Amplification of TCR alpha and beta CDR3 regions from RNA used iRepertoire nested multiplex PCR. TCRdb used MiXCR to reprocess the multiplex PCR reads, holding one entry per CDR3 protein. The sample includes about 380,000 distinct CDR3 sequences, around 38% of them seen just once. Source material: glioma tissue, nonneoplastic brain tissue, or PBMCs (not recorded which). The receptors were sampled from a human donor with low-grade glioma or glioblastoma, undergoing nonglioma brain surgery, or in good health (not recorded which).

This clonotype was found many times. The rearrangement joins TRBV6-2 or TRBV6-3 to TRBJ2-3; TRBD2 matches 7 bases. V was pared by 4 bases and J by 4 bases, with 8 bases of the junction left unmatched. CDR1 MNHEY and CDR2 SVGEGT come from the germline V gene. The CDR3 sequence is 15 residues long. Here the CDR3 DNA reads TGTGCCAGCAGTTGGACTAGTTGGAGCGCAGATACGCAGTATTTT. This translates into CASSWTSWSADTQYF.

The rearrangement joins TRBV4-1 to TRBJ2-5; 8 bases line up with TRBD1. This CDR3 is built from 16 residues. Per germline, CDR1 MGHRA and CDR2 YSYEKL. Losses at the gene ends were 0 bases for V and 5 bases for J; bases not matched to a gene: 8. This chain's CDR3 is CASSQDPVTGGETQYF. The DNA of the CDR3 is TGCGCCAGCAGCCAAGATCCCGTAACAGGGGGTGAGACCCAGTACTTC.

This clonotype was seen just once. The chain employs TRBV7-3 and TRBJ2-3, with 10 bases identical to TRBD2. The CDR3 sequence is 16 residues long. Germline assignment: CDR1 SGHTA and CDR2 FQGTGA. After removal of 2 bases from V and 3 bases from J, the junction contained 5 bases not matched to a gene. CDR3 region: CASSLEASGRTDTQYF. The CDR3, as DNA: TGTGCCAGCAGCTTAGAGGCTAGCGGGAGAACAGATACGCAGTATTTT.

For this clonotype: A single base separates this from a much larger clone, so it may be a read error. The rearrangement links TRBV27 to TRBJ2-1; the D is unclear. V lost 5 bases, J lost 10 bases, and 15 bases lay in between. The germline CDR1 and CDR2 sequences are MNHEY and SMNVEV (reference sequence). CDR3 length equals 13 residues. CDR3: CASSKGRYYEQFF. The CDR3 nucleotides read TGTGCCAGCAGTAAAGGACGCTATTACGAGCAGTTCTTC.

Details on this clonotype: Being one base from a much bigger clone, this may be a read error. J is TRBJ2-1 and V is TRBV6-5; 9 bases align to TRBD2. The J call may not be correct, given that the DNA end is closer to TRBJ2-7. CDR1 and CDR2 from the germline V gene are MNHEY and SVGAGI. CDR3 length equals 14 residues. The CDR3 DNA is TGTGCCAGCAGCGGACTAGCGTTTGCGGGGGAGCAGTACTTC. It specifies CASSGLAFAGEQYF.

This sequence joins TRBV5-4 and TRBJ2-1, with a weak D call TRBD2 (7 bases). This CDR3 is 16 amino acids long. CDR1 is SGHNT and CDR2 is YYREEE in the germline V gene (reference sequence). Trimming took off 4 bases at V and 6 bases at J, with 20 bases between the two ends. The CDR3 bases are TGTGCCAGCAGCCCCCGGGGAGGGGGTAGCAGCAATGAGCAGTTCTTC. As protein: CASSPRGGGSSNEQFF.

The CDR3 spells CASSSSVTTGDTF. CDR3 sequence (DNA): TGTGCCAGCAGTTCCTCCGTAACGACAGGAGACACCTTC. The V call is TRBV28, the J call TRBJ1-2; D possibly corresponds to TRBD1 (6 bases). The CDR3 length is 13 residues. V was shortened by 4 bases and J by 12 bases, with 18 bases between the two germline ends. The germline V gene encodes CDR1 MDHEN and CDR2 SYDVKM.

This clonotype was picked up a small number of times. The rearrangement joins TRBV4-3 to TRBJ2-7; no reliable D call. The V end lost 0 bases, the J end lost 0 bases, and 9 bases lay between the germline ends. The length of the CDR3 is 15 residues. The germline V gene encodes CDR1 LGHNA and CDR2 YSLEER. CDR3 bases: TGCGCCAGCAGCCAAGACAGGAGTACCTCCTACGAGCAGTACTTC. Translating gives CASSQDRSTSYEQYF.

There are a few counts of this clonotype. The chain links TRBV4-2 to TRBJ2-7, with TRBD2 matching over 7 bases. The CDR3 has 16 residues. J lost 0 bases, V lost 2 bases, and 7 bases had no gene match. Germline values: CDR1 LGHNA, CDR2 YNFKEQ. This CDR3 reads CASSQSPRGSSYEQYF. The CDR3 bases are TGTGCCAGCAGCCAAAGCCCCCGCGGGAGCTCCTACGAGCAGTACTTC.

As regards this clonotype: A single base separates this from a much larger clone, so it may be a read error. This chain joins TRBV6-6 and TRBJ2-6, with D maybe TRBD1 (5 bases). The length of the CDR3 is 18 residues. CDR1 is MNHNY and CDR2 is SVGAGI in the germline V gene (reference sequence). CDR3 in amino acids: CANSFLADRGSGANVLTF. CDR3 nucleotides: TGTGCCAACAGTTTCTTGGCGGATAGGGGCTCTGGGGCCAACGTCCTGACTTTC.

In this sample, this clonotype turned up a few times. The J gene is TRBJ1-2, the V gene TRBV2, with D perhaps matching TRBD1 (6 bases). V lost 5 bases to trimming and J lost 4 bases, with 11 bases between them. CDR3 length: 13 amino acids. The germline V gene encodes CDR1 SNHLY and CDR2 FYNNEI. The CDR3 reads CASSTDSFYGYTF. The DNA for the CDR3 is TGTGCCAGCAGTACGGACAGCTTCTATGGCTACACCTTC. The full variable domain, with the rest looked up from reference TRBV2 and TRBJ1-2, is EPEVTQTPSHQVTQMGQEVILRCVPISNHLYFYWYRQILGQKVEFLVSFYNNEISEKSEIFDDQFSVERPDGSNFTLKIRSTKLEDSAMYFCASSTDSFYGYTFGSGTRLTVV.

This sequence joins TRBV28 and TRBJ1-2, with D possibly TRBD1 on 5 matching bases. CDR3 size: 12 residues. Trimming left V 7 bases short and J 8 bases short, with 14 bases between. Germline V gives CDR1 MDHEN, CDR2 SYDVKM. Here the CDR3 DNA reads TGTGCCAGCATCAAGGGACTAGCGGGCTACACCTTC. This codes for CASIKGLAGYTF.

This clonotype was observed a few times. This chain uses TRBV7-2 with TRBJ1-3, with TRBD1 matching 10 bases. The CDR3 loop spans 16 amino acids. Germline CDR1 SGHTA, CDR2 FQGNSA. J was trimmed by 0 bases and V by 6 bases; bases with no gene match: 5. DNA of the CDR3: TGTGCCAGCAGTTCGACAGGGGGCCGCTCTGGAAACACCATATATTTT. It specifies CASSSTGGRSGNTIYF.